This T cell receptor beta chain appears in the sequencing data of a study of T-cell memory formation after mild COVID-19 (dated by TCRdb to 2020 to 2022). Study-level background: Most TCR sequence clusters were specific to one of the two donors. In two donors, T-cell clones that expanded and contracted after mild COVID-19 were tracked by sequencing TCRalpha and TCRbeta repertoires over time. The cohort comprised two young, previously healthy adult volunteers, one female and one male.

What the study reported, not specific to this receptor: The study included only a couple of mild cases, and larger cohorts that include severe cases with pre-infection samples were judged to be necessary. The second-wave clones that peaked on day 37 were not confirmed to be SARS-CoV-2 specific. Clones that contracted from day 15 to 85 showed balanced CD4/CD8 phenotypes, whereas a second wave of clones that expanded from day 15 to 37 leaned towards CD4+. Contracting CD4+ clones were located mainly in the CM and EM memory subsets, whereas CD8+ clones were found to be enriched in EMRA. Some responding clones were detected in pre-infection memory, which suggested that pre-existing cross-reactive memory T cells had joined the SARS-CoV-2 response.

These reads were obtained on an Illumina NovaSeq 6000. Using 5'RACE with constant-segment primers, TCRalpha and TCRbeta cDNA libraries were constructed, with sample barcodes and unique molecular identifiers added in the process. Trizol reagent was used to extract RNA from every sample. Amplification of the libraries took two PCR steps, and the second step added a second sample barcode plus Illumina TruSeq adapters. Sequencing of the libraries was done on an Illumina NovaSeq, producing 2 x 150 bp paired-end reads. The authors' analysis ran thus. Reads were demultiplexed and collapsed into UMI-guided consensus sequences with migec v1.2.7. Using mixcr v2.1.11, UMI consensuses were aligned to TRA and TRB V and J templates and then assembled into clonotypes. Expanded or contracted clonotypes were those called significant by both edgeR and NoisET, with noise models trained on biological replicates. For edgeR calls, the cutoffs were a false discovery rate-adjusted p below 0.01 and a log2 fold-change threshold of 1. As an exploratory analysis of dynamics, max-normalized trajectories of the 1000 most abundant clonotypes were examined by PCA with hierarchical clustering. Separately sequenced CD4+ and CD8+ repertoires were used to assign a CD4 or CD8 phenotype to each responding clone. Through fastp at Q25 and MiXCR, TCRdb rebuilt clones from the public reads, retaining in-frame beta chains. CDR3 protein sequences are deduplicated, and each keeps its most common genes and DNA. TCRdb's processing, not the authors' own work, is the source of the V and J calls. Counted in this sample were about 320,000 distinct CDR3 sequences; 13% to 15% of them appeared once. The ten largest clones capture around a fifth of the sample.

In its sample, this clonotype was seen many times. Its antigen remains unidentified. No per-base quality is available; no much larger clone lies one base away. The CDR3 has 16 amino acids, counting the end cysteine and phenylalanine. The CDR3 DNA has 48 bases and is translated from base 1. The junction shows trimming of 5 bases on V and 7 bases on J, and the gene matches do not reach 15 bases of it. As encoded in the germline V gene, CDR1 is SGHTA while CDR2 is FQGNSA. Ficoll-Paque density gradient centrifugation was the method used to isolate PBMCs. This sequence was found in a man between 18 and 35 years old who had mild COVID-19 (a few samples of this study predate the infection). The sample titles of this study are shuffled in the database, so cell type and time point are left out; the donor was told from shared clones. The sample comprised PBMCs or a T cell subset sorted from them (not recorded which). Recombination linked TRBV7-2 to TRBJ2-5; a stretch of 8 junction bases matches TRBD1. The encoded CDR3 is CASSASGTGPWGTQYF. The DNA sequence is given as TGTGCCAGCAGCGCTAGTGGGACAGGACCCTGGGGGACCCAGTACTTC.